This T cell receptor beta chain was observed in a study of blood T cell repertoires in COVID-19. About the research overall: Whether acute or convalescent, the COVID-19 samples came from the United States, Italy and Spain.

The authors' processing: Amplification of reference gene primers was used by the study to estimate nucleated cell counts. Only in-frame clones appear in the TCRdb table, and some are missing; sequencing was by immunoSEQ multiplex PCR. Clone size and the V and J calls come from that table; the DNA yielded D and trimming. The data contain a few hundred thousand clones, over 75% of them singletons. CDR1 is SGDLS and CDR2 is YYNGEE in the germline V gene. The CDR3 totals 13 residues. V was cut by 0 bases and J by 9 bases, with 10 bases left in between. This clone was observed a single time. What was sequenced was PBMCs or T cells enriched from blood (not recorded which). V gene TRBV9 combines with J gene TRBJ1-5, with D hard to call. The clonotype comes from a man aged 30-40 years who had recovered from COVID-19. The CDR3 coding sequence is TGTGCCAGCAGCGTAGGGCCCGAGGGGCCCCAGCATTTT. Its protein product is CASSVGPEGPQHF.